This T cell receptor (beta chain) was recovered during a study of radiotherapy plus CTLA-4 blockade in lung cancer. Whole-study results and caveats: Interferon-beta and early blood T cell clone dynamics reportedly predicted response best.

About this clone itself: Its antigen is as yet unknown. Other DNA sequences of this sample code for an identical CDR3.

There are 13 residues in the CDR3. V was shortened by 3 bases and J by 3 bases, with 6 bases between the two germline ends. Germline V CDR1 and CDR2: SGHTA, FQGNSA. Repertoires were generated with immunoSEQ multiplex PCR, while TCRdb's copy carries only in-frame clones and drops some. Of more than 55,000 clones listed, roughly four fifths are singletons. The receptor's source is a human donor with non-small cell lung cancer who had a complete response to radiotherapy plus ipilimumab. This chain uses TRBV7-2 with TRBJ2-1; tentative D call: TRBD2 (6 bases). The specimen comprised peripheral blood, sampled from a patient treated with radiotherapy plus ipilimumab. In nucleotides, the CDR3 is TGTGCCAGCAGCTTGGGACTCTACAATGAGCAGTTCTTC. Residues: CASSLGLYNEQFF.